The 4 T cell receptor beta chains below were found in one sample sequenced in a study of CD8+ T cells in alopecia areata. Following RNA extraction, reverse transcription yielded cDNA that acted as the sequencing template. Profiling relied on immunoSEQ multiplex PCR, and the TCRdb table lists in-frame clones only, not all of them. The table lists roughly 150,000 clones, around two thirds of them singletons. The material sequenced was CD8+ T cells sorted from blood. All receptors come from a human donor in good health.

CDR3 amino acids: CATHQSDVWMNTEAFF. CDR3 coding DNA: TGTGCCACCCATCAGTCGGACGTGTGGATGAACACTGAAGCTTTCTTT. This chain joins TRBV19 and TRBJ1-1; no definite D call. The germline CDR1 and CDR2 sequences are LNHDA and SQIVND (reference sequence). Trimming left V 10 bases short and J 0 bases short, with 21 bases between. The CDR3 consists of 16 residues.

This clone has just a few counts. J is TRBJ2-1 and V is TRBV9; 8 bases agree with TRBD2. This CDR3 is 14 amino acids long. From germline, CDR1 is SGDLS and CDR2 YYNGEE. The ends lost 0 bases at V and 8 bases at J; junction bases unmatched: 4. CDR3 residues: CASSVGGLVYEQFF. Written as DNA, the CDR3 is TGTGCCAGCAGCGTAGGGGGACTAGTCTATGAGCAGTTCTTC.

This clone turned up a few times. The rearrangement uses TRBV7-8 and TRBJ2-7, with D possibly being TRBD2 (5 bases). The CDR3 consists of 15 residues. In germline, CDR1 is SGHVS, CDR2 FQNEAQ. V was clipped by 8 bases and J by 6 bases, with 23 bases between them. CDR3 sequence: CASADHDMGRGEQYF. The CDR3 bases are TGTGCCAGCGCGGATCACGATATGGGCCGGGGCGAGCAGTACTTC.

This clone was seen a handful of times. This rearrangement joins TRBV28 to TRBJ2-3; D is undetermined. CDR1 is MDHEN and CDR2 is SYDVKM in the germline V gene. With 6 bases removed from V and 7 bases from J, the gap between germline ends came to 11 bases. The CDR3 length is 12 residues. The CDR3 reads CASSLGWYTQYF. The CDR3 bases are TGTGCCAGCAGCCTCGGGTGGTATACGCAGTATTTT.